This T cell receptor beta chain was recorded in a study of CD8+ T cells in alopecia areata. Across the whole study: A 6-month off-drug phase came after tofacitinib, which had lasted 6 to 18 months.

V lost 1 base and J lost 0; bases outside the gene matches: 11. The CDR3 contains 19 residues. Germline V gene sequence: CDR1 MGHRA, CDR2 YSYEKL. Lesional scalp tissue (obtained by punch biopsy) and peripheral blood were collected from alopecia areata patients. Sorting of CD4+ and CD8+ T cells was performed on PBMCs. With respect to this clone: The antigen is undetermined.

Study findings and constraints: Resident alphabeta T cells of normal skin are also sequenced in scalp samples.

Extracted from the samples, RNA was reverse transcribed into cDNA to serve as the sequencing template. TCRdb's copy holds only in-frame clones and misses some; the assay was immunoSEQ multiplex PCR. The sample lists about 97,000 clones, less than 50% occurring once. Sequenced input: CD4+ T cells sorted from blood. The TCR comes from a human donor with alopecia areata. This chain uses TRBV4-1 with TRBJ2-5, with 10 nucleotides matching TRBD2. The CDR3 DNA reads TGCGCCAGCAGCCAAGGCCCCACTAGCGGGGTTGGGCACCAAGAGACCCAGTACTTC. As protein: CASSQGPTSGVGHQETQYF.